This T cell receptor beta chain is drawn from a study of radiotherapy plus CTLA-4 blockade in lung cancer. Trimming removed 4 bases from V and 8 bases from J, with 14 bases in between. This CDR3 has 13 amino acids. Germline V gives CDR1 LNHDA, CDR2 SQIVND (reference sequence). Data came from immunoSEQ multiplex PCR; TCRdb stores just in-frame clones and leaves some out. This repertoire shows 70,000 to 85,000 clones, nearly 75% found once; its top ten account for over 9%. The source was peripheral blood, collected from a patient treated with radiotherapy plus ipilimumab. This sequence originates from a human donor with non-small cell lung cancer whose response to radiotherapy plus ipilimumab could not be evaluated. The V and J genes are TRBV19 and TRBJ1-2; D unresolved. The DNA of the CDR3 is TGTGCCAGTAGTACCAGGTCGCCTATGGGCTACACCTTC. Translated, it gives CASSTRSPMGYTF.